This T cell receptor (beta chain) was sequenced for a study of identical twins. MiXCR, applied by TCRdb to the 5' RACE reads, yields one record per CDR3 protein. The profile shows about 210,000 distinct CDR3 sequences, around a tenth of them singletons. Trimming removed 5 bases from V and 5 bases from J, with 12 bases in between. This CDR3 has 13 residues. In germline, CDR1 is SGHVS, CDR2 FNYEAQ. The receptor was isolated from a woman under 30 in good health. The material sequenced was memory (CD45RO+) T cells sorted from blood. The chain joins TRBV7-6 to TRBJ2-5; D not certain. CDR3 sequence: CASSPTLFETQYF. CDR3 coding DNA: TGTGCCAGCAGCCCTACTCTCTTCGAGACCCAGTACTTC.